A single sample gave rise to the 17 T cell receptor beta chains below, sequenced in a study of cytomegalovirus exposure and HLA in healthy donors. PCR used 60 Vbeta primers and 13 Jbeta primers. The method was immunoSEQ multiplex PCR; TCRdb's version includes in-frame clones alone and lacks a portion of them. This table holds 150,000 to 200,000 clones, about 70% found once. Input material: PBMCs. The receptors were sampled from a woman between 18 and 30 years old in good health and CMV-seropositive.

V usage is TRBV9 and J usage is TRBJ2-5; 12 bases are a match to TRBD2. J lost 3 bases, V lost 3 bases, and 6 bases had no gene match. CDR3 length equals 16 residues. Germline-derived CDR1 and CDR2 are SGDLS and YYNGEE. The CDR3 DNA sequence: TGTGCCAGCAGCGGGACTAGCGGGATTTTAGAAGAGACCCAGTACTTC. Translating gives CASSGTSGILEETQYF.

CDR3 protein: CASSYQQTNTEAFF. CDR3 nucleotides: TGTGCCAGCAGTTACCAACAAACAAACACTGAAGCTTTCTTT. J is TRBJ1-1 and V is TRBV6-5; no firm D call. This CDR3 contains 14 residues. Trimming removed 2 bases from V and 2 bases from J, with 9 bases in between. Germline V lookup: CDR1 MNHEY, CDR2 SVGAGI.

Concerning this clone itself: At the DNA level, this CDR3 is encoded by other sequences in the same sample as well. This chain uses TRBV7-2 with TRBJ2-7; D gene uncertain. CDR1 is SGHTA and CDR2 is FQGNSA in the germline V gene. The length of the CDR3 is 12 residues. Trimming removed 1 base at V and 4 bases at J, with 5 bases between. The CDR3 region has the DNA TGTGCCAGCAGCTTAGGGGCTTACGAGCAGTACTTC. It codes for CASSLGAYEQYF.

CDR3 coding DNA: TGTGCCAGCAGTGTATCGGGAGGGCCTATTGTGGAGACCCAGTACTTC. Protein product: CASSVSGGPIVETQYF. The chain recombines TRBV28 with TRBJ2-5; 8 bases are shared with TRBD2. J lost 5 bases, V lost 5 bases, and 13 bases had no gene match. This CDR3 has 16 residues. The germline CDR1 and CDR2 sequences are MDHEN and SYDVKM.

The V and J genes are TRBV27 and TRBJ1-4; D might be TRBD1 (6 bases). Germline CDR1 and CDR2: MNHEY and SMNVEV (reference sequence). Deletions cut 6 bases from V and 2 bases from J, with 10 bases between. CDR3 length: 14 amino acids. CDR3 loop: CASRLDRTNEKLFF. The CDR3 DNA reads TGTGCCAGCAGACTCGACAGGACTAATGAAAAACTGTTTTTT.

The V gene is TRBV6-1, the J gene TRBJ2-7; D unclear. Trimming took 5 bases from V and 6 from J, leaving 14 bases between them. The CDR3 is 13 amino acids. Germline V gene sequence: CDR1 MNHNS, CDR2 SASEGT. The CDR3 region is CASSNYYTGEQYF. Written as DNA, the CDR3 is TGTGCCAGCAGTAATTACTATACTGGCGAGCAGTACTTC.

This chain connects TRBV6-5 to TRBJ1-6; 9 bases map to TRBD1. Germline V gene sequence: CDR1 MNHEY, CDR2 SVGAGI. This CDR3 comprises 16 residues. After removal of 0 bases from V and 10 bases from J, the junction contained 7 bases not matched to a gene. The CDR3 region is CASSYSDRGRVSPLHF. The CDR3, as DNA: TGTGCCAGCAGTTACTCGGACAGGGGTAGAGTGTCACCCCTCCACTTT.

The V call is TRBV6-1, the J call TRBJ2-1, with 11 nucleotides matching TRBD2. The germline V gene has CDR1 MNHNS and CDR2 SASEGT. V shed 7 bases and J 2 bases; nucleotides not matched to a gene: 4. This CDR3 is built from 15 residues. This CDR3 reads CASNLAGGPYNEQFF. The CDR3 DNA reads as TGTGCCAGCAATCTAGCGGGGGGACCCTACAATGAGCAGTTCTTC.

The chain links TRBV6-5 to TRBJ2-5, with 8 bases that match TRBD1. The tail of the sequence fits TRBJ2-7 better, so the J call may be wrong. Germline CDR1 MNHEY, CDR2 SVGAGI. This CDR3 spans 14 amino acids. CDR3 in DNA: TGTGCCAGCAGTTACGCAGGGGGCTTTTACGAGCAGTACTTC. Encoded protein: CASSYAGGFYEQYF.

The rearrangement uses TRBV28 and TRBJ1-2; D is perhaps TRBD1 (6 bases). The germline V gene encodes CDR1 MDHEN and CDR2 SYDVKM. The CDR3 loop spans 13 amino acids. V was trimmed by 7 bases and J by 8 bases, leaving 17 bases between them. CDR3 residues: CASTTGSAHGYTF. The CDR3 bases are TGTGCCAGCACTACAGGGAGCGCCCACGGCTACACCTTC.

This chain connects TRBV5-1 to TRBJ2-7; D gene ambiguous. Germline values: CDR1 SGHRS, CDR2 YFSETQ. The V end lost 4 bases, the J end lost 0 bases, and 14 bases lay between the germline ends. The length of the CDR3 is 15 residues. CDR3 in DNA: TGCGCCAGCAGCATTAGACCAGCAGGCTCCTACGAGCAGTACTTC. Protein product: CASSIRPAGSYEQYF.

The rearrangement links TRBV7-8 to TRBJ2-7, with 12 bases identical to TRBD1. CDR3 size: 15 residues. After removal of 3 bases from V and 3 bases from J, the junction contained 3 bases not matched to a gene. Germline V CDR1 and CDR2: SGHVS, FQNEAQ. The DNA of the CDR3 is TGTGCCAGCAGCTTGGGACAGGGGGCCGTCTACGAGCAGTACTTC. Translation gives CASSLGQGAVYEQYF.

J is TRBJ2-2 and V is TRBV6-5, with D unclear. Germline CDR1 is MNHEY and CDR2 is SVGAGI. The CDR3 is 14 amino acids. Trimming removed 5 bases from V and 2 bases from J, with 9 bases in between. CDR3 sequence (DNA): TGTGCCAGCAGTCCCCCATTTAACACCGGGGAGCTGTTTTTT. It encodes CASSPPFNTGELFF.

This chain connects TRBV4-1 to TRBJ2-5; unclear D gene. This CDR3 is built from 15 residues. The V end lost 8 bases, the J end lost 2 bases, and 18 bases lay between the germline ends. Germline V lookup: CDR1 MGHRA, CDR2 YSYEKL. CDR3 bases: TGCGCCAGCTCCTCAACCAAAACACCACAAGAGACCCAGTACTTC. As protein: CASSSTKTPQETQYF.

V and J are TRBV7-2 and TRBJ2-3; 9 positions match TRBD2. The CDR3 sequence is 15 residues long. Germline V CDR1 and CDR2: SGHTA, FQGNSA. V lost 2 bases and J lost 5; bases outside the gene matches: 5. The CDR3 DNA reads as TGTGCCAGCAGCTTATGGCGGGGGGGCCAAGATACGCAGTATTTT. Translated: CASSLWRGGQDTQYF.

This chain joins TRBV13 and TRBJ2-6, with 7 bases aligning to TRBD1. The CDR3 length is 17 residues. Germline-derived CDR1 and CDR2 are PRHDT and FYEKMQ (reference sequence). Losses at the gene ends were 5 bases for V and 0 bases for J; bases not matched to a gene: 7. The CDR3 reads CASSRQGSASGANVLTF. The CDR3 DNA sequence: TGTGCCAGCAGCAGACAGGGTTCGGCCTCTGGGGCCAACGTCCTGACTTTC. Full variable domain (outside the CDR3, taken from reference TRBV13 and TRBJ2-6): AAGVIQSPRHLIKEKRETATLKCYPIPRHDTVYWYQQGPGQDPQFLISFYEKMQSDKGSIPDRFSAQQFSDYHSELNMSSLELGDSALYFCASSRQGSASGANVLTFGAGSRLTVL.

The chain has TRBV23-1 and TRBJ1-4; 7 bases map to TRBD1. TRBV23-1 counts as an open reading frame of uncertain function. J lost 16 bases, V lost 1 base, and 9 bases had no gene match. The CDR3 consists of 13 residues. The CDR3 loop is CASSQYPHRGWFF. The DNA for the CDR3 is TGCGCCAGCAGTCAATATCCCCACAGGGGCTGGTTTTTT.